This T cell receptor (beta chain) originates from a study of cytomegalovirus exposure and HLA in healthy donors. Findings of the study overall: Generally TCR sequences proved uncommon, though certain public TCRs appeared in numerous donors.

Germline loops: CDR1 MDHEN, CDR2 SYDVKM. The CDR3 covers 13 residues. V lost 3 bases and J lost 1, with 6 bases in between. In its sample, this clone was seen a few times. Its antigen is not identified. Both 60 Vbeta primers and 13 Jbeta primers went into the PCR. Assay: immunoSEQ multiplex PCR; the TCRdb copy retains only in-frame clones and omits some. The table includes approximately 69,000 clones, approximately 74% detected once. Specimen: PBMCs. This TCR was recovered from a woman in her 30s in good health and CMV-seropositive. The rearrangement links TRBV28 to TRBJ1-1, with no clear D. The CDR3 spells CASSLGPNTEAFF. The DNA for the CDR3 is TGTGCCAGCAGTTTGGGCCCGAACACTGAAGCTTTCTTT. The full variable domain, with the rest looked up from reference TRBV28 and TRBJ1-1, is DVKVTQSSRYLVKRTGEKVFLECVQDMDHENMFWYRQDPGLGLRLIYFSYDVKMKEKGDIPEGYSVSREKKERFSLILESASTNQTSMYLCASSLGPNTEAFFGQGTRLTVV.